This T cell receptor (beta chain) is from a study of blood T cell repertoires in COVID-19. Cohorts were assigned according to the clinical history that participants reported. Germline lookup yields CDR1 MNHEY and CDR2 SVGAGI. With 9 bases removed from V and 0 bases from J, the gap between germline ends came to 17 bases. This CDR3 is built from 15 residues. Assay: immunoSEQ multiplex PCR; the TCRdb copy retains only in-frame clones and omits some. The data contain roughly 420,000 clones, roughly 90% of them singletons. The sequenced sample consisted of PBMCs or T cells enriched from blood (not recorded which). The V and J genes are TRBV6-5 and TRBJ1-1; D remains unclear. This receptor was obtained from a woman in her twenties or thirties with acute COVID-19. CDR3 nucleotide sequence: TGTGCCAGTGGACTGGGAGGAGGCATGAACACTGAAGCTTTCTTT. It codes for CASGLGGGMNTEAFF.